This T cell receptor (beta chain) emerged from a study of CXCR3-negative and CXCR3-positive naive CD8 T cells. Study in general: Sequencing brought in about 135 million TRB reads altogether, and each library got about 1.5 +/- 0.3 million.

Study results and caveats: Hydrophobicity was higher for TRB CDR3s found in CXCR3-positive naive cells than in CXCR3-negative naive cells. Memory cells diverged, while naive CXCR3-positive and CXCR3-negative cells had similar TRBV-TRBJ usage.

The libraries of TRB cDNA were constructed through 5' RACE using UMI labels. From the 5' RACE reads, TCRdb lists one entry per CDR3 protein and no DNA. This listing includes roughly 140,000 distinct CDR3 sequences. With regard to this clonotype: Its antigen is undetermined.

Sequenced: naive CXCR3+ CD8+ T cells from blood. The subset is: CD45RO-CCR7+CD27+CD95- naive CD8+ T cells expressing CXCR3 (TNR3+). The TCR sequence derives from a human donor in good health. Some clones in this sample may be carry-over from other donors' samples.

The CDR3 region is CSVAGPSDEQFF. The V and J genes are TRBV29-1 and TRBJ2-1; TCRdb outputs TRBD2, but without DNA this stays unchecked. CDR3 length equals 12 residues. The germline CDR1 and CDR2 sequences are SQVTM and ANQGSEA.